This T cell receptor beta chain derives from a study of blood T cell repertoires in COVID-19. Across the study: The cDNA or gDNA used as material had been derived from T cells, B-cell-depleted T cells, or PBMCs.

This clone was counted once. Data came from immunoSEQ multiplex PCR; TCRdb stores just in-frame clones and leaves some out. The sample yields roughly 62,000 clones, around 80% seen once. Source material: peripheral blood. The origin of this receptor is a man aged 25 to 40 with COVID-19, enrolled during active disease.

The CDR3 spells CAIKGQGGEKLFF. The CDR3 nucleotides are TGTGCCATCAAGGGACAGGGGGGGGAAAAACTGTTTTTT. This chain links TRBV10-3 with TRBJ1-4, with TRBD1 identical over 11 bases. The CDR3 is 13 amino acids. V lost 7 bases, J lost 8 bases, and 3 bases stayed unmatched. The germline V gene encodes CDR1 ENHRY and CDR2 SYGVKD.